This is a list of T cell receptor beta chains from one sample in a study of CD8 T cells in ankylosing spondylitis. TCRdb re-called the 5' RACE reads with MiXCR, one entry per CDR3 protein. The top ten hold less than 0.65% of the sample, which has some 800,000 distinct CDR3 sequences, over 9.5% seen once. The sample was blood, either unsorted or a sorted T cell fraction (not recorded which). These receptors all stem from a male donor with ankylosing spondylitis. Each CDR3 is given with its conserved first and last residue. D genes are given only for firm matches. Rows may omit the clone size; those that give it use once, few, many or a size class.

J gene	CDR3 length	clone size	V gene	D gene	CDR3 protein	CDR3 DNA
TRBJ1-2	15	few	TRBV4-3	TRBD1	CASSRAGGQGYGYTF	TGCGCCAGCAGCCGCGCCGGTGGACAGGGTTATGGCTACACCTTC
TRBJ1-6	15	.	TRBV4-2	TRBD1	CASSQVDRESSPLHF	TGTGCCAGCAGCCAAGTGGACAGGGAGAGTTCACCCCTCCACTTT
TRBJ2-7	16	few	TRBV25-1	.	CASTPGAAGYKYEQYF	TGTGCCAGCACTCCCGGGGCCGCAGGGTATAAGTACGAGCAGTACTTC
TRBJ2-2	17	.	TRBV7-3	TRBD1	CASSLRWDSRNTGELFF	TGTGCCAGCAGCTTACGGTGGGACAGTCGGAACACCGGGGAGCTGTTTTTT
TRBJ2-1	15	.	TRBV19	TRBD2	CASSIVGGGYNEQFF	TGTGCCAGTAGTATTGTGGGCGGGGGATACAATGAGCAGTTCTTC
TRBJ1-4	15	.	TRBV5-1	.	CASSLGGTEHEKLFF	TGCGCCAGCAGCTTGGGGGGGACGGAACATGAAAAACTGTTTTTT
TRBJ1-4	15	few	TRBV5-6	TRBD1	CASNLRGQTNEKLFF	TGTGCCAGCAACCTCAGGGGGCAGACTAATGAAAAACTGTTTTTT
TRBJ2-3	14	.	TRBV5-6	.	CASSGDRYRDTQYF	TGTGCCAGCAGCGGCGACAGGTACAGAGATACGCAGTATTTT
TRBJ2-1	16	.	TRBV29-1	.	CSVGVGGSSSYNEQFF	TGCAGCGTTGGAGTGGGTGGATCGAGCTCCTACAATGAGCAGTTCTTC
TRBJ1-2	15	.	TRBV27	TRBD1	CASSLSGTGWKGYTF	TGTGCCAGCAGTTTATCCGGGACAGGGTGGAAAGGCTACACCTTC
TRBJ2-7	16	.	TRBV5-1	.	CASSFWAGQTSYEQYF	TGCGCCAGCAGCTTTTGGGCGGGACAGACCTCCTACGAGCAGTACTTC
TRBJ1-1	15	many	TRBV5-1	.	CASSLYLGANTEAFF	TGCGCCAGCAGCTTGTATCTCGGGGCGAACACTGAAGCTTTCTTT
TRBJ2-7	12	.	TRBV6-1	.	CASSTSYYEQYF	TGTGCCAGCAGTACATCCTACTACGAGCAGTACTTC
TRBJ1-2	13	few	TRBV7-2	.	CASSLARDSDYTF	TGTGCCAGCAGCTTAGCGAGGGACTCTGACTACACCTTC
TRBJ1-2	15	many	TRBV24-1	TRBD1	CATSDTKTGSYGYTF	TGTGCCACCAGCGACACCAAGACAGGGAGCTATGGCTACACCTTC
TRBJ1-2	13	many	TRBV12-3/TRBV12-4	.	CASSPDRLLGYTF	TGTGCCAGCAGTCCGGACCGACTCTTAGGCTACACCTTC
TRBJ2-7	15	.	TRBV7-9	TRBD1	CASSLIGTASYEQYF	TGTGCCAGCAGCTTAATCGGGACAGCCTCCTACGAGCAGTACTTC
TRBJ2-7	15	.	TRBV18	TRBD2	CASSPIAGGDHEQYF	TGTGCCAGCTCACCAATAGCGGGAGGGGACCACGAGCAGTACTTC
TRBJ2-3	15	many	TRBV7-2	TRBD1	CASSFGTGGVNTQYF	TGTGCCAGCAGCTTCGGGACAGGGGGGGTAAATACGCAGTATTTT
TRBJ2-1	14	many	TRBV29-1	.	CSVWAGGSYNEQFF	TGCAGCGTTTGGGCAGGGGGGTCCTACAATGAGCAGTTCTTC
TRBJ2-7	12	many	TRBV20-1	TRBD1	CSVRQGPREQYF	TGCAGTGTCAGACAGGGCCCGCGGGAGCAGTACTTC
TRBJ2-4	14	few	TRBV20-1	.	CSATQGYGKNIQYF	TGCAGTGCTACTCAGGGGTACGGCAAAAACATTCAGTACTTC
TRBJ2-7	15	few	TRBV28	.	CASHPRTFSSYEQYF	TGTGCCAGCCACCCCCGGACTTTTAGCTCCTACGAGCAGTACTTC
TRBJ2-7	10	few	TRBV6-1	.	CASSETEQYF	TGTGCCAGCAGTGAAACCGAGCAGTACTTC
TRBJ2-5	12	many	TRBV10-3	.	CAISERRETQYF	TGTGCCATCAGTGAGCGGAGGGAGACCCAGTACTTC
TRBJ2-5	13	many	TRBV5-1	.	CASSLGQQETQYF	TGCGCCAGCAGCTTGGGACAGCAAGAGACCCAGTACTTC
TRBJ2-1	15	few	TRBV24-1	.	CATSARRNSYNEQFF	TGTGCCACCAGTGCTAGGCGGAACTCCTACAATGAGCAGTTCTTC
TRBJ2-5	15	many	TRBV7-9	.	CASASSGVEQETQYF	TGTGCCAGCGCCTCCTCGGGGGTAGAACAAGAGACCCAGTACTTC
TRBJ1-3	15	many	TRBV12-3/TRBV12-4	.	CASSPGSASGNTIYF	TGTGCCAGCAGTCCCGGGTCAGCTTCTGGAAACACCATATATTTT
TRBJ2-3	15	.	TRBV7-9	TRBD1	CASSDRQGARDTQYF	TGTGCCAGCAGCGATAGACAGGGGGCACGAGATACGCAGTATTTT
TRBJ2-5	14	few	TRBV29-1	TRBD1	CSGARTGAWETQYF	TGCAGCGGTGCGCGGACAGGGGCGTGGGAGACCCAGTACTTC
TRBJ2-5	19	.	TRBV3-1	TRBD2	CASSQDLGVGGTTQETQYF	TGTGCCAGCAGCCAAGATCTTGGGGTGGGAGGGACGACCCAAGAGACCCAGTACTTC
TRBJ2-5	15	.	TRBV10-3	.	CAISESLGNQETQYF	TGTGCCATCAGTGAATCGTTGGGAAACCAAGAGACCCAGTACTTC
TRBJ2-1	14	.	TRBV6-1	.	CASSDFRESDEQFF	TGTGCCAGCAGTGACTTTCGGGAGTCCGATGAGCAGTTCTTC
TRBJ1-1	13	.	TRBV7-2	TRBD1	CASSYLRDREAFF	TGTGCCAGCAGCTACCTCCGGGACAGAGAAGCTTTCTTT
TRBJ2-1	13	few	TRBV24-1	.	CATSDSSHNEQFF	TGTGCCACCAGTGATTCCTCGCACAATGAGCAGTTCTTC